What follows is one TCR beta chain and its context. The sample holds one count of this clone. What this receptor recognizes is not known. No base quality information exists; no much larger clone differs at one position. This entry comes from a study of identifying expanded T cells in peripheral blood (dated by TCRdb to about 2019). The study in broad terms: Four technical replicates, made by sequencing separate aliquots from the same pool of genomic DNA, were compared pairwise. The research as a whole found: It was expected by the authors that biological variance in healthy repertoires might increase further over much longer intervals, such as months to years. Across all healthy-donor time intervals, the beta-binomial model significantly cut both the number of clones called differentially abundant and the false-positive rate. The binomial model flagged about 1.2 differentially abundant clones between technical replicates, compared with approximately 16 over two weeks and roughly 19 over around 4 weeks. In all healthy donors, the variance in clone template counts between samples taken about 14 days apart rose significantly as total template count increased.

TCRbeta CDR3 regions were profiled by bias-controlled multiplex PCR amplification of genomic DNA with the immunoSEQ Assay. The source study handled its data this way. The absolute abundance of each unique TCRbeta CDR3 region was quantified after sequences were collapsed and filtered. Differential abundance was tested with two models: a binomial (Fisher-equivalent) model and a beta-binomial model that adds time-dependent variance fitted from healthy donors. Clones with fewer than 5 combined templates were excluded, and clones with Benjamini-Hochberg FDR below 0.01 were called differentially abundant. In the beta-binomial model, variance was expressed as a function of the total template count across the two samples, in the form v = (b*log(k)+a)^2. TCRdb took over this immuneACCESS table, retaining in-frame rearrangements with V and J assigned. Such tables are incomplete; in checked studies, under half of the missing clones stem from an unresolved V gene, and the remainder is unexplained. The V and J calls and clone size are taken from that table; D and trimming were inferred from the DNA. This sample has tens of thousands of clones in its table, and approximately 90% of those were observed once. 19% of the sample lies in the top ten.

From the germline V gene, CDR1 is SGHTA and CDR2 is FQGNSA. After removal of 5 bases from V and 4 bases from J, the junction retains 8 bases not matched to a gene. From its cysteine to its phenylalanine, the CDR3 spans 14 amino acids. Just CDR3 DNA is preserved here, 42 bases in frame from base 1. No immune events, such as infections, were documented for the healthy donors during the collection period. Time-dependent variance in a beta-binomial model of T-cell clone differential abundance was calibrated using healthy-donor blood repertoires as a training cohort. The training cohort included around 10 healthy donors, of whom 3 were female and 7 were male. The donors were between roughly 29 and 70 years old, with an average age of 43 years. Obtained from a commercial supplier, whole blood was collected from each healthy donor at three time points set around 13 days apart. For immunosequencing, genomic DNA was extracted from whole blood that had not been sorted.

Sequenced sample: blood. In this chain, TRBV7-2 is recombined with TRBJ2-7, with 7 central nucleotides matching TRBD1. The source of this sequence is a person between 18 and 75 years old in good health. This receptor has the CDR3 CASSPLTGSYEQYF. The DNA reads TGTGCCAGCAGCCCATTGACAGGGTCTTACGAGCAGTACTTC. The full variable domain, completed from the reference TRBV7-2 and TRBJ2-7 proteins outside the CDR3, reads GAGVSQSPSNKVTEKGKDVELRCDPISGHTALYWYRQSLGQGLEFLIYFQGNSAPDKSGLPSDRFSAERTGGSVSTLTIQRTQQEDSAVYLCASSPLTGSYEQYFGPGTRLTVT.